This TCR beta chain derives from a study of shared clonotypes between healthy human individuals. Overall study context: Donors had three CD4 naive, three CD4 memory, two CD8 naive and one CD8 memory plate apiece.

Assay: immunoSEQ multiplex PCR; the TCRdb copy retains only in-frame clones and omits some. This sample has roughly 2.6 million clones; 90% to 95% occur once, and the top ten carry roughly 0.13%. Donors had no recently reported acute infections or vaccinations and were HIV-negative. A note on this clone: At one of its ends the junction is not consistent with the germline gene, which may arise from a read error.

Per the germline V gene, CDR1 is MNHEY and CDR2 is SVGAGI. The CDR3 extends over 16 amino acids. The chain links TRBV6-5 to TRBJ2-5, with 10 bases matching TRBD2. This clonotype was obtained from a man between 18 and 35 years old in good health. The specimen was naive CD4+ T cells sorted from blood. Subset specified: CD45RA+ positively selected. CDR3 nucleotides: TGTGCCAGCAGTAACTCCCCCTTAGCGGGGGGAGAGACCCAGTACTTC. Amino acid sequence: CASSNSPLAGGETQYF.